The following is a T cell receptor beta chain sequence with its context. Its antigen is not identified. The entry originates in a study of beta chain features in type 1 diabetes. Study-wide points: VDJ junctions from patients with type 1 diabetes contained fewer insertions and more deletions. The study found moderately but significantly shorter TCRB CDR3s in all four CD4+ subsets of Type 1 diabetes patients.

Expressed TCRB transcripts were sequenced because the entire RNA isolate underwent reverse transcription. The assay was immunoSEQ multiplex PCR, and TCRdb's table has in-frame clones only and misses some. Of roughly 240,000 clones in the sample, roughly a quarter were seen once. The CDR3 sequence is 15 residues long. Germline V gene lookup returns CDR1 SNHLY and CDR2 FYNNEI. J gave up 4 bases and V 6 bases, and 3 bases lay outside the gene matches. On average, the one heparinised blood draw given by each donor was around 110 mL. Using CD45RO/CCR7/CD25/CD127/CD95/CD27, CD4+ naive, central memory, regulatory and stem cell-like memory cells were sorted.

J is TRBJ2-1 and V is TRBV2, with 13 bases that match TRBD2. The sequence was collected from a woman under 40 with type 1 diabetes. The source material was naive CD4+ T cells from blood. The CDR3 region has the DNA TGTGCCAGCAGCCGACTAGCGGGAGGTTACAATGAGCAGTTCTTC. Translated, it gives CASSRLAGGYNEQFF.